The TCR beta chain described here comes from a study of blood T cells in healthy people across ages. The second PCR ran 7 to 11 cycles with a sample-barcoded 5' primer and J-beta primers. Every sample gave at least 3 million paired-end reads containing CDR3. Each CDR3 protein gets one entry after TCRdb re-called the 5' RACE reads with MiXCR. This sample yields over a million distinct CDR3 sequences, of which under 55% are seen a single time; 15% to 20% belongs to the top ten. Notes on this clonotype: A much larger clone sits a single nucleotide away, making a read error possible.

The CDR3 runs to 16 residues. CDR1 and CDR2 from the germline V gene are MDHEN and SYDVKM. Material: blood. This TCR was sampled from a woman in her sixties in good health. J is TRBJ2-5 and V is TRBV28, with 7 bases that match TRBD1. Here the CDR3 reads CTSSLPNPGQQETQYF. The CDR3 DNA follows: TGTACCAGCAGTTTACCCAACCCGGGACAGCAAGAGACCCAGTACTTC.